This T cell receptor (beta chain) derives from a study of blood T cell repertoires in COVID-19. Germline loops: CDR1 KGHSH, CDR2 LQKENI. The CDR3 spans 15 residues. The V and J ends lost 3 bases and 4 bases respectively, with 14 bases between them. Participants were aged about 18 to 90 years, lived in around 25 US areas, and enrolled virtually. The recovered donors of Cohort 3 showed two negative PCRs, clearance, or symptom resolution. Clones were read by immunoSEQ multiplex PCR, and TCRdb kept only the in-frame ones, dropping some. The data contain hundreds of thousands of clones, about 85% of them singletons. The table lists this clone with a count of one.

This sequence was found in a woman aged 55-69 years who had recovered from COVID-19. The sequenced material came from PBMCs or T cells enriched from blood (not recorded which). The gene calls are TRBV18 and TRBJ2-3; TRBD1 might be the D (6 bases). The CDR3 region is CASSPGASPADTQYF. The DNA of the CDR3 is TGTGCCAGCTCACCGGGGGCTTCCCCCGCAGATACGCAGTATTTT.